The 13 T cell receptor beta chains presented below share a single source sample, sequenced in a study of blood T cells in healthy people across ages (dated by TCRdb to 2014 to 2015). Library preparation employed 5' RACE. TCRdb lists the instrument as Illumina HiSeq 2500. A second PCR of 7 to 11 cycles was performed with a sample-barcoded 5' primer and a J-beta primer mix. Using fastp at Q25 and MiXCR, TCRdb reprocessed the public reads and kept productive beta chains. Rows are unified per CDR3 protein, each entry keeping the most common DNA and genes. Counted in this sample were some 900,000 distinct CDR3 sequences; roughly 52% of them appeared once. The ten largest clones represent roughly 13% of the sample. Sequencing used blood. Receptors were obtained from a man aged 25-45 years in good health.

This clonotype was observed a handful of times. The chain joins TRBV10-1 to TRBJ2-4; maybe TRBD2 (5 bases). The DNA end favors TRBJ2-5, so the J call may be wrong. Germline CDR1 WNHNN, CDR2 SYGVQD (reference sequence). The CDR3 is made up of 12 amino acids. CDR3: CASSEETTTQYF. The CDR3 region has the DNA TGCGCCAGCAGTGAAGAGACTACGACCCAGTACTTC.

The chain couples TRBV29-1 to TRBJ2-7, with 11 bases identical to TRBD1. Unmatched junction bases numbered 5, after V lost 7 bases and J lost 3 bases. Germline V gene lookup returns CDR1 SQVTM and CDR2 ANQGSEA. The CDR3 runs 13 residues. For the CDR3, the DNA is TGCAGCGCGGAGGGGACAGGGGGCTACGAGCAGTACTTC. Its translation is CSAEGTGGYEQYF.

This clonotype has only a few counts. The rearrangement uses TRBV2 and TRBJ2-7; D call uncertain. The V end lost 6 bases, the J end lost 4 bases, and 10 bases lay between the germline ends. This CDR3 region has 12 residues. CDR1 and CDR2 from the germline V gene are SNHLY and FYNNEI. CDR3 loop: CASSVDKYEQYF. The CDR3 bases are TGTGCCAGCAGCGTAGACAAATACGAGCAGTACTTC.

The rearrangement links TRBV20-1 to TRBJ1-2; possible D gene TRBD1, 6 bases. V shed 1 base and J shed 2 bases, with 8 bases lying between them. The CDR3 length is 13 residues. Germline V gene data show CDR1 as DFQATT and CDR2 as SNEGSKA (reference sequence). The CDR3 sequence is CSARAGENYGYTF. Written as DNA, the CDR3 is TGCAGTGCTAGAGCAGGGGAAAACTATGGCTACACCTTC.

In regard to this clonotype: Germline and junction disagree at one end, which may indicate a read error. This chain links TRBV11-3 with TRBJ2-5, with D hard to call. Gene TRBJ2-7 matches the end of the DNA better, so the J call may be wrong. Germline V gives CDR1 SGHNT, CDR2 YENEEA. The CDR3 extends over 12 amino acids. DNA of the CDR3: TGTGCCTGCAGCTCCTGGACCAACGAGCAGTACTTC. As protein: CACSSWTNEQYF.

In this sample, this clonotype turned up a few times. This sequence joins TRBV20-1 and TRBJ2-7, with 10 positions matching TRBD2. The end of the DNA is better explained by TRBJ2-5, so the J call may be wrong. The CDR3 spans 15 residues. The germline gives CDR1 DFQATT, CDR2 SNEGSKA (reference sequence). DNA of the CDR3: TGCAGTGCTCCTACTGTAGCGGGGGGCCTTGGGACCCAGTACTTC. It yields the protein CSAPTVAGGLGTQYF.

The CDR3 protein is CASSSSGYTEAFF. The CDR3 coding sequence is TGTGCCAGCAGTTCCTCAGGTTACACTGAAGCTTTCTTT. The rearrangement links TRBV27 to TRBJ1-1; D gene uncertain. Germline V gene data show CDR1 as MNHEY and CDR2 as SMNVEV (reference sequence). The CDR3 consists of 13 residues. Between the trimmed V and J ends, which lost 4 bases and 3 bases, there was a span of 9 bases.

The DNA for the CDR3 is TGCGCCAGCGCCCAAGGACACGGACTTCCCTACGAGCAGTACTTC. Translated, it gives CASAQGHGLPYEQYF. The chain is built from TRBV4-1 and TRBJ2-7; either TRBD1 or TRBD2 may fit D (5 bases each). This CDR3 is 15 amino acids long. V dropped 8 bases and J dropped 2 bases, with 19 bases sitting between them. From germline, CDR1 is MGHRA and CDR2 YSYEKL.

The chain has TRBV28 and TRBJ2-3; D unclear. Trimming shortened V by 4 bases and J by 3 bases, and 17 bases separated the two germline ends. Germline loops: CDR1 MDHEN, CDR2 SYDVKM. The CDR3 runs to 16 residues. CDR3 bases: TGTGCCAGCAGTTCAGCCGCGCTGGGTTTAACAGATACGCAGTATTTT. Translation: CASSSAALGLTDTQYF.

This clonotype was observed many times. V gene TRBV10-3 combines with J gene TRBJ2-3, with TRBD2 as a possible D gene (7 bases). V gave up 10 bases and J gave up 2 bases, with 13 bases separating them. This CDR3 region has 13 residues. Per germline, CDR1 ENHRY and CDR2 SYGVKD. Written as DNA, the CDR3 is TGTGCCACCAGCGGGGACATCACAGATACGCAGTATTTT. This codes for CATSGDITDTQYF.

The V call is TRBV20-1, the J call TRBJ2-7; TRBD2 matches at 9 bases. The trim removed 0 bases at V and 4 bases at J, leaving 7 bases unmatched. The germline CDR1 and CDR2 sequences are DFQATT and SNEGSKA (reference sequence). The CDR3 loop spans 15 amino acids. The CDR3 DNA reads TGCAGTGCTAGAGATGCTGCTAGCGGGGAGTACGAGCAGTACTTC. This translates into CSARDAASGEYEQYF.

The genes are TRBV28 and TRBJ2-7; 8 nucleotides agree with TRBD1. CDR3 size: 16 residues. CDR1 is MDHEN and CDR2 is SYDVKM in the germline V gene. The V segment lost 3 bases and the J segment 1 base; nucleotides outside the gene matches: 8. The CDR3 spells CASSFRDRGESYEQYF. DNA of the CDR3: TGTGCCAGCAGTTTTAGAGACAGGGGAGAGTCCTACGAGCAGTACTTC.

This clonotype appeared a few times. In nucleotides, the CDR3 is TGCAGCGGTGCCGGGACAGCGTACAATGAGCAGTTCTTC. This encodes CSGAGTAYNEQFF. The rearrangement links TRBV29-1 to TRBJ2-1, with 7 bases matching TRBD1. Germline-derived CDR1 and CDR2 are SQVTM and ANQGSEA. Unmatched junction bases numbered 7, after V lost 7 bases and J lost 4 bases. The CDR3 loop spans 13 amino acids.